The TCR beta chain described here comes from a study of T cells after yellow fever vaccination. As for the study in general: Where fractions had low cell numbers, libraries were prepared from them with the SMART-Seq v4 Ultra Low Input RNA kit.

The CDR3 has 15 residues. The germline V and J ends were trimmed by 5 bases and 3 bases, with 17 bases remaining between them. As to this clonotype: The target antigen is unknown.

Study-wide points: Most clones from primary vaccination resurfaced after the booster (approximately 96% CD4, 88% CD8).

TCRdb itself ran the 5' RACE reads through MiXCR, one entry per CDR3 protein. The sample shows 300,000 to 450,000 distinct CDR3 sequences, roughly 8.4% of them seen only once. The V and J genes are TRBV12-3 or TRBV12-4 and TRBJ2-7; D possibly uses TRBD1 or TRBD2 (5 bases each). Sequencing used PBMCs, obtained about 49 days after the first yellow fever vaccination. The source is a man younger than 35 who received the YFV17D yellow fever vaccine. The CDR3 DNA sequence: TGTGCCAGCAGTCCAGCCGGGACGGTGAGCTACGAGCAGTACTTC. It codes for CASSPAGTVSYEQYF.